This T cell receptor (beta chain) was identified in a study of T cell responses to AZD1222 COVID-19 vaccine. The study, taken as a whole, reports: Epitopes outside B.1.351 and B.1.1.7 mutated regions reportedly drew nearly half of spike TCRs. Of the AZD1222 recipients, only six or seven were seropositive at baseline. Every sample of the repertoires postdated the peak T cell response. The donors showed a predominance of white British ancestry and of females, with possible underestimation of clonal diversity.

V dropped 2 bases and J dropped 2; count of bases not matched to a gene: 5. Germline V lookup: CDR1 MNHEY, CDR2 SVGEGT. The CDR3 length is 15 residues. The data were produced by immunoSEQ multiplex PCR, yet TCRdb's version contains in-frame clones alone and is incomplete. The sample has around 99,000 clones; over 75% are singletons. Notes on this clone: The antigen is not known.

This sequence joins TRBV6-2 or TRBV6-3 and TRBJ2-7; 8 bases match TRBD1. The sample here was peripheral blood, taken 28 days after the second AZD1222 dose. The receptor was isolated from an adult who received the AZD1222 COVID-19 vaccine. The CDR3 spells CASSYGTGPTYEQYF. CDR3 DNA sequence: TGTGCCAGCAGTTACGGGACAGGACCCACCTACGAGCAGTACTTC.